Listed here is a single TCR beta chain. Its antigen is unidentified. This may stem from a read error, because a much larger clone lies one nucleotide away. This CDR3 contains 15 residues. V lost 2 bases and J lost 3, with 13 bases in between. The V gene's germline CDR1 is SGHVS and CDR2 FQNEAQ. The data derive from a study of T cell repertoires in cytomegalovirus infection. MiXCR was run by TCRdb on the reads, yielding one entry per CDR3 protein. Among around 900,000 distinct CDR3 sequences, roughly a third were seen once, and the ten largest hold 13%. The chain has TRBV7-8 and TRBJ1-1; unclear D gene. The source of this sequence is a human donor in good health (CMV status not recorded). Some clones in this sample may be carry-over from other donors' samples. The sample was cultured CD8+ T cells from PBMCs, taken from culture after CMV antigen stimulation. CDR3 residues: CASSLNWDLDTEAFF. For the CDR3, the DNA is TGTGCCAGCAGCTTAAACTGGGATCTTGACACTGAAGCTTTCTTT.